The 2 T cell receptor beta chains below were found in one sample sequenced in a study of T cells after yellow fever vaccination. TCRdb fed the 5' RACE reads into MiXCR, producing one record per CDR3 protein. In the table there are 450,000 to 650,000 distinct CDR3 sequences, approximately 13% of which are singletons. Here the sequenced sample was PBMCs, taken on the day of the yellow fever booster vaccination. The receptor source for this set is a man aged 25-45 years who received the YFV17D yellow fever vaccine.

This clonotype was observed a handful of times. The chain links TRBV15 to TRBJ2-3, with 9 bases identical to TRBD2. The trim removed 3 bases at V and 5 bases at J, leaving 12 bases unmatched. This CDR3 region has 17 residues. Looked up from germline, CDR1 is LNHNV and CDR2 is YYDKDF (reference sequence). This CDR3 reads CATSRTSGRPGVDTQYF. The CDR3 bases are TGTGCCACCAGCAGGACTAGCGGCCGTCCAGGGGTAGATACGCAGTATTTT.

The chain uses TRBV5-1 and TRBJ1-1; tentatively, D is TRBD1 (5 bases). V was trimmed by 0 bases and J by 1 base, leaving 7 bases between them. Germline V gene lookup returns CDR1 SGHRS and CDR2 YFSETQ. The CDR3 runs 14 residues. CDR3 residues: CASSLGDRNTEAFF. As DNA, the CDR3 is TGCGCCAGCAGCTTGGGCGACAGGAACACTGAAGCTTTCTTT.